Presented here are 25 T cell receptor beta chains from one specimen sequenced in a study of CD8 T cells in Susac syndrome. cDNA came from approximately 0.5 to 1 ug RNA primed by random hexamers. TCRdb fed the immunoSEQ multiplex PCR reads into MiXCR, producing one record per CDR3 protein. Here the sample spans roughly 110,000 distinct CDR3 sequences, 94% being singletons. The sample taken for sequencing was CD8+ T cells from PBMCs. These receptor sequences come from a human donor with Susac syndrome.

This clonotype was detected only once. The genes are TRBV29-1 and TRBJ2-7, with 9 nucleotides matching TRBD1. CDR1 SQVTM and CDR2 ANQGSEA come from the germline V gene. The CDR3 is 15 amino acids. The junction had 13 bases not matched to a gene; V was cut back by 6 bases and J by 4 bases. The CDR3 coding sequence is TGCAGCGTCACCGGCGGGGGACAGGGCACATACGAGCAGTACTTC. Translated, it gives CSVTGGGQGTYEQYF.

The V and J genes are TRBV9 and TRBJ2-1, with no clear D. V lost 3 bases to trimming and J lost 9 bases, with 7 bases between them. CDR3 size: 11 residues. Germline lookup yields CDR1 SGDLS and CDR2 YYNGEE. CDR3 sequence: CASSGNGEQFF. The CDR3 DNA reads TGTGCCAGCAGCGGGAACGGTGAGCAGTTCTTC.

The V call is TRBV13, the J call TRBJ2-1; no definite D call. This CDR3 spans 12 amino acids. V shed 4 bases and J shed 7 bases, with 8 bases lying between them. CDR1 is PRHDT, CDR2 FYEKMQ, per germline (reference sequence). The CDR3 spells CASSSLRNEQFF. The DNA for the CDR3 is TGTGCCAGCAGCTCGCTCCGGAATGAGCAGTTCTTC.

V and J are TRBV4-3 and TRBJ2-7; the match to TRBD2 covers 7 bases. This CDR3 has 15 amino acids. Per germline, CDR1 LGHNA and CDR2 YSLEER. Losses at the gene ends were 1 base for V and 0 bases for J; bases not matched to a gene: 3. CDR3 sequence: CASSQGGGFSYEQYF. The DNA for the CDR3 is TGCGCCAGCAGCCAAGGGGGGGGATTCTCCTACGAGCAGTACTTC.

The J gene is TRBJ2-3, the V gene TRBV12-3 or TRBV12-4; D is uncertain. Trimming pared 5 bases from V and 2 bases from J, leaving 5 bases between. This CDR3 is 12 amino acids long. The CDR3 sequence is CASSEITDTQYF. The CDR3 DNA follows: TGTGCCAGCAGTGAGATCACAGATACGCAGTATTTT.

This clonotype is a singleton in its sample. The V and J genes are TRBV14 and TRBJ2-1; a possible D gene is TRBD2 (5 bases). The CDR3 length is 12 residues. Trimming removed 0 bases at V and 8 bases at J, with 5 bases between. CDR1 SGHDN and CDR2 FVKESK come from the germline V gene. CDR3 loop: CASSQERDEQFF. In nucleotides, the CDR3 is TGTGCCAGCAGCCAAGAGCGGGATGAGCAGTTCTTC.

This clonotype has only one observation. The chain joins TRBV19 to TRBJ1-1; D gene unclear. Germline assignment: CDR1 LNHDA and CDR2 SQIVND (reference sequence). This CDR3 is built from 12 residues. Trimming removed 3 bases from V and 1 base from J, with 3 bases in between. The CDR3 is CASSIGNTEAFF. Written as DNA, the CDR3 is TGTGCCAGTAGTATTGGGAACACTGAAGCTTTCTTT.

The CDR3 loop reads CATGPSRANQPQHF. CDR3 bases: TGTGCCACCGGGCCCTCACGCGCCAATCAGCCCCAGCATTTT. The J gene is TRBJ1-5, the V gene TRBV15; unclear D gene. The CDR3 runs to 14 residues. CDR1 and CDR2 from the germline V gene are LNHNV and YYDKDF (reference sequence). Deletions cut 8 bases from V and 3 bases from J, with 14 bases between.

This clonotype was recorded only once. V is TRBV7-8 and J is TRBJ2-1, with 7 bases matching TRBD2. CDR3 size: 16 residues. From germline, CDR1 is SGHVS and CDR2 FQNEAQ. V trimming: 5 bases; J trimming: 6 bases; junction bases outside the gene matches: 13. The CDR3 loop is CASSLTVGGRSNEQFF. CDR3 DNA sequence: TGTGCCAGCAGCCTCACGGTGGGGGGGAGGTCCAATGAGCAGTTCTTC.

In DNA, the CDR3 is TGTGCCAGCAGCCCCCCGGGAAGGACTAGCGGAAAACAAGAGACCCAGTACTTC. Protein sequence: CASSPPGRTSGKQETQYF. The chain carries TRBV9 and TRBJ2-5; 10 positions match TRBD2. The V gene end was trimmed by 4 bases and the J gene end by 2 bases; junction bases not matched to a gene: 14. Germline V gives CDR1 SGDLS, CDR2 YYNGEE. The CDR3 loop spans 18 amino acids.

This chain joins TRBV29-1 and TRBJ2-5, with unresolved D. The CDR3 has 12 amino acids. Trimming left V 7 bases short and J 1 base short, with 10 bases between. CDR1 is SQVTM, CDR2 ANQGSEA, per germline. The CDR3 spells CSGRYSQETQYF. Written as DNA, the CDR3 is TGCAGCGGCCGGTATAGCCAAGAGACCCAGTACTTC.

The chain links TRBV20-1 to TRBJ1-5, with D maybe TRBD1 (5 bases). This CDR3 spans 14 amino acids. V lost 6 bases, J lost 8 bases, and 20 bases lay in between. Germline V gives CDR1 DFQATT, CDR2 SNEGSKA (reference sequence). The CDR3 is CSAAKTASEEPQHF. Written as DNA, the CDR3 is TGCAGTGCGGCAAAGACAGCTTCTGAAGAGCCCCAGCATTTT.

The chain is built from TRBV6-2 or TRBV6-3 and TRBJ1-1, with D unclear. The CDR3 loop spans 13 amino acids. V gave up 8 bases and J gave up 1 base, with 11 bases separating them. From germline, CDR1 is MNHEY and CDR2 SVGEGT. CDR3 bases: TGTGCCAGCGCGCGTTCGGGGAACACTGAAGCTTTCTTT. Amino acid sequence: CASARSGNTEAFF.

The gene calls are TRBV9 and TRBJ1-2; D remains unclear. V was cut by 0 bases and J by 2 bases, with 8 bases left in between. This CDR3 has 14 residues. From germline, CDR1 is SGDLS and CDR2 YYNGEE. The CDR3 sequence: CASSVAGGNYGYTF. CDR3 sequence (DNA): TGTGCCAGCAGCGTAGCGGGAGGGAACTATGGCTACACCTTC.

The chain links TRBV27 to TRBJ1-5, with a weak D call TRBD1 (6 bases). Trimming shortened V by 0 bases and J by 9 bases, and 15 bases separated the two germline ends. Germline values: CDR1 MNHEY, CDR2 SMNVEV (reference sequence). This CDR3 spans 15 amino acids. The DNA of the CDR3 is TGTGCCAGCAGTTTATCGAAGACAGGACAACGGCCCCAGCATTTT. It translates to CASSLSKTGQRPQHF.

The chain is built from TRBV13 and TRBJ1-2, with 7 bases that match TRBD1. This CDR3 has 14 amino acids. J gave up 4 bases and V 1 base, and 3 bases lay outside the gene matches. Germline V lookup: CDR1 PRHDT, CDR2 FYEKMQ (reference sequence). Written as DNA, the CDR3 is TGTGCCAGCAGCTTAGACCAGGGGGGCTATGGCTACACCTTC. Protein product: CASSLDQGGYGYTF.

The chain carries TRBV6-5 and TRBJ2-1; D unclear. V lost 4 bases and J lost 0, with 4 bases in between. Germline lookup yields CDR1 MNHEY and CDR2 SVGAGI. This CDR3 has 13 amino acids. The CDR3, as DNA: TGTGCCAGCAGTTCTCTCTCCTACAATGAGCAGTTCTTC. As protein: CASSSLSYNEQFF.

The gene calls are TRBV5-6 and TRBJ2-7; maybe TRBD1 (6 bases). The V end was cut by 4 bases, the J end by 2 bases, with 13 bases between. CDR1 is SGHDT, CDR2 YYEEEE, per germline. The CDR3 contains 14 residues. The CDR3 coding sequence is TGTGCCAGCAGCAAGGGACACCTCACCTACGAGCAGTACTTC. Protein: CASSKGHLTYEQYF.

This rearrangement joins TRBV6-2 or TRBV6-3 to TRBJ2-7; TRBD1 agrees at 8 bases. After removal of 2 bases from V and 2 bases from J, the junction contained 5 bases not matched to a gene. CDR3 size: 15 residues. Germline V gene sequence: CDR1 MNHEY, CDR2 SVGEGT. CDR3 residues: CASSYGDRGAYEQYF. Written as DNA, the CDR3 is TGTGCCAGCAGTTACGGCGACAGGGGAGCCTACGAGCAGTACTTC.

This sequence joins TRBV13 and TRBJ2-1; unclear D gene. Trimming left V 3 bases short and J 9 bases short, with 9 bases between. Germline values: CDR1 PRHDT, CDR2 FYEKMQ (reference sequence). CDR3 length equals 12 residues. CDR3 in DNA: TGTGCCAGCAGCTTCGGTCTGAGTGAGCAGTTCTTC. It specifies CASSFGLSEQFF. Using reference TRBV13 and TRBJ2-1 for the parts outside the CDR3, the full variable domain is AAGVIQSPRHLIKEKRETATLKCYPIPRHDTVYWYQQGPGQDPQFLISFYEKMQSDKGSIPDRFSAQQFSDYHSELNMSSLELGDSALYFCASSFGLSEQFFGPGTRLTVL.

This chain connects TRBV20-1 to TRBJ2-7; D may be TRBD1 or TRBD2 (6 bases each). The V gene's germline CDR1 is DFQATT and CDR2 SNEGSKA (reference sequence). V was shortened by 6 bases and J by 2 bases, with 14 bases between the two germline ends. The CDR3 runs 13 residues. The CDR3 nucleotides are TGCAGTGCCCCCGGTCGGGGGCCCTACGAGCAGTACTTC. Translated: CSAPGRGPYEQYF.

The chain has TRBV5-1 and TRBJ2-1; 14 bases line up with TRBD2. CDR1 is SGHRS, CDR2 YFSETQ, per germline. Trimming removed 5 bases from V and 8 bases from J; junction bases left unmatched: 6. CDR3 length: 15 amino acids. In DNA, the CDR3 is TGCGCCAGCAGACTCGGACTAGCGGGGGGTTATGAGCAGTTCTTC. Translated: CASRLGLAGGYEQFF.

The chain joins TRBV19 to TRBJ2-2; D may be TRBD1 or TRBD2 (6 bases each). CDR1 is LNHDA and CDR2 is SQIVND in the germline V gene (reference sequence). The CDR3 runs 15 residues. The V end was cut by 5 bases, the J end by 4 bases, with 14 bases between. The DNA for the CDR3 is TGTGCCAGTAGTCCGGGGGCAGGGCCCACCGGGGAGCTGTTTTTT. Its protein is CASSPGAGPTGELFF.

The CDR3 loop reads CSVGGGDYGYTF. The CDR3 region has the DNA TGCAGCGTTGGTGGGGGTGACTATGGCTACACCTTC. V gene TRBV29-1 combines with J gene TRBJ1-2; a possible D gene is TRBD1 (5 bases). This CDR3 region has 12 residues. Germline loops: CDR1 SQVTM, CDR2 ANQGSEA. Trimming stripped 4 bases from V and 3 bases from J, with 9 bases between.

This chain uses TRBV14 with TRBJ1-1; D call uncertain. The CDR3 length is 14 residues. Germline lookup yields CDR1 SGHDN and CDR2 FVKESK. The germline V and J ends were trimmed by 4 bases and 4 bases, with 13 bases remaining between them. In DNA, the CDR3 is TGTGCCAGCAGCCCCCCCGACGAGAGCACTGAAGCTTTCTTT. Amino acid sequence: CASSPPDESTEAFF.